This is a list of T cell receptor beta chains from one sample in a study of T-cell memory formation after mild COVID-19. TCRdb passed the 5' RACE reads through MiXCR, listing each CDR3 protein once. The sample records about 560,000 distinct CDR3 sequences, around a sixth being singletons. Sequenced sample: PBMCs or a T cell subset sorted from them (not recorded which). The receptors shown here come from an adult woman who had mild COVID-19 (a few samples of this study predate the infection). Cell type and time point are not known. Both conserved end residues are part of each CDR3. D genes are given only for firm matches. Expanded clones get a size class; other rows say once, few or many, or leave the size out.

D | J | V | size | CDR3 | DNA
TRBD1 | TRBJ2-2 | TRBV20-1 | - | CSATRDSSVTGELFF | TGCAGTGCTACCCGGGACAGTTCCGTTACCGGGGAGCTGTTTTTT
- | TRBJ2-5 | TRBV12-3/TRBV12-4 | few | CASSPGGIIETQYF | TGTGCCAGCAGCCCCGGGGGTATTATAGAGACCCAGTACTTC
TRBD2 | TRBJ2-1 | TRBV20-1 | - | CSAPPSGPYNEQFF | TGCAGTGCTCCCCCTAGCGGGCCTTACAATGAGCAGTTCTTC
- | TRBJ2-7 | TRBV7-9 | - | CASSLMSGPSGEQYF | TGTGCCAGCAGCTTGATGAGCGGTCCGTCGGGGGAGCAGTACTTC
TRBD1 | TRBJ1-6 | TRBV9 | - | CASSASPPGQGNNSPLHF | TGTGCCAGCAGCGCCTCCCCTCCGGGACAGGGGAATAATTCACCCCTCCACTTT
TRBD2 | TRBJ2-1 | TRBV12-3/TRBV12-4 | few | CASSLVAGVINEQFF | TGTGCCAGCAGTTTAGTAGCGGGAGTAATCAATGAGCAGTTCTTC
TRBD1 | TRBJ1-1 | TRBV25-1 | - | CATRGVGGSAFF | TGTGCCACCAGGGGGGTCGGGGGATCAGCTTTCTTT
- | TRBJ2-5 | TRBV5-4 | - | CASSLSGYQETQYF | TGTGCCAGCAGCTTGAGCGGGTACCAAGAGACCCAGTACTTC
- | TRBJ1-2 | TRBV7-9 | few | CAVPNRGNYGCTF | -
- | TRBJ1-2 | TRBV20-1 | - | CSAENLDGYTF | TGCAGTGCTGAAAACCTGGATGGCTACACCTTC
- | TRBJ1-1 | TRBV19 | few | CASTEAGLTTEAFF | TGTGCCAGTACCGAGGCAGGTCTCACCACTGAAGCTTTCTTT
- | TRBJ1-2 | TRBV11-2 | few | CASSLGSAYGYTF | TGTGCCAGCAGCTTAGGGTCAGCCTATGGCTACACCTTC
- | TRBJ1-2 | TRBV5-1 | - | CASSPRGVPRNYGYTF | TGCGCCAGCAGCCCCCGGGGGGTTCCAAGAAACTATGGCTACACCTTC
- | TRBJ2-3 | TRBV10-3 | - | CAISESFGTDTQYF | TGTGCCATCAGTGAGTCTTTTGGCACAGATACGCAGTATTTT
- | TRBJ2-7 | TRBV5-1 | - | CASSYYGTSYEQYF | TGCGCCAGCAGCTACTACGGGACTTCCTACGAGCAGTACTTC
TRBD2 | TRBJ2-1 | TRBV6-1 | - | CASSVSGGPFDEQFF | TGTGCCAGCAGTGTGAGCGGGGGCCCCTTCGATGAGCAGTTCTTC
- | TRBJ1-6 | TRBV7-6 | - | CASSPRGGNSPLHF | TGTGCCAGCAGCCCCAGGGGAGGTAATTCACCCCTCCACTTT